Below, 30 T cell receptor beta chains from the same sample are listed, as sequenced in a study of shared clonotypes between healthy human individuals. Assay used: immunoSEQ multiplex PCR; TCRdb lists only in-frame clones, some missing. The sample includes about 1,500,000 clones, approximately 97% of them seen just once. The sequencing input was naive CD4+ T cells sorted from blood. Subset defined: CD45RA+ positively selected. The source of these receptors is a man in his thirties or forties in good health.

This rearrangement joins TRBV5-6 to TRBJ2-7, with 8 nucleotides matching TRBD1. The length of the CDR3 is 16 residues. The V gene's germline CDR1 is SGHDT and CDR2 YYEEEE. V was clipped by 2 bases and J by 5 bases; unmatched bases: 12. The CDR3 bases are TGTGCCAGCAGCTTCTTCCCCGGACAGGGCAAAGACGAGCAGTACTTC. It codes for CASSFFPGQGKDEQYF.

This clone was counted a single time. This chain links TRBV7-2 with TRBJ2-7; TRBD2 matches 8 bases. The V gene's germline CDR1 is SGHTA and CDR2 FQGNSA. J gave up 2 bases and V 2 bases, and 5 bases lay outside the gene matches. This CDR3 has 15 residues. CDR3 protein: CASSLKRETAYEQYF. The CDR3 DNA follows: TGTGCCAGCAGCTTAAAGCGGGAGACTGCCTACGAGCAGTACTTC.

The rearrangement uses TRBV4-2 and TRBJ2-5; 7 nucleotides agree with TRBD2. V lost 1 base to trimming and J lost 1 base; unmatched junction nucleotides: 9. Germline-derived CDR1 and CDR2 are LGHNA and YNFKEQ. There are 17 residues in the CDR3. CDR3 bases: TGTGCCAGCAGCCAAGCCGGGGAGGGGAGAGGCCAAGAGACCCAGTACTTC. It translates to CASSQAGEGRGQETQYF.

The J gene is TRBJ2-3, the V gene TRBV10-1, with unresolved D. The CDR3 runs to 13 residues. V gave up 8 bases and J gave up 11 bases, with 20 bases separating them. Germline CDR1 reads WNHNN; CDR2 reads SYGVQD (reference sequence). CDR3 in DNA: TGCGCCAGCCGCTACAAGGTCGACGGCCTGCAGTATTTT. It translates to CASRYKVDGLQYF.

The rearrangement joins TRBV13 to TRBJ2-2; TRBD1 is a possible D gene (6 bases). This CDR3 is 15 amino acids long. Trimming shortened V by 5 bases and J by 1 base, and 11 bases separated the two germline ends. Germline-derived CDR1 and CDR2 are PRHDT and FYEKMQ (reference sequence). The CDR3 DNA follows: TGTGCCAGCAGCCGTCAGGGGTTGAACACCGGGGAGCTGTTTTTT. This codes for CASSRQGLNTGELFF.

The chain links TRBV5-1 to TRBJ1-2, with D unresolved. The CDR3 is 13 amino acids. Germline V gives CDR1 SGHRS, CDR2 YFSETQ. Deletions cut 1 base from V and 4 bases from J, with 8 bases between. The CDR3 region has the DNA TGCGCCAGCAGCTTGACAGAGATCTATGGCTACACCTTC. Its protein is CASSLTEIYGYTF.

With regard to this clone: At one boundary the junction diverges from the germline segment, which might be a read error. This chain links TRBV5-4 with TRBJ2-3; possible D gene TRBD1, 5 bases. CDR1 is SGHNT and CDR2 is YYREEE in the germline V gene (reference sequence). CDR3 size: 14 residues. The CDR3 region has the DNA TGTGCCAGCAGTTTGGACACTTCCACAGATACGCAGTATTTT. This translates into CASSLDTSTDTQYF.

This clone was observed a single time. The J gene is TRBJ2-1, the V gene TRBV5-1; possibly TRBD2 for D (5 bases). The CDR3 extends over 15 amino acids. The germline gives CDR1 SGHRS, CDR2 YFSETQ. With 0 bases removed from V and 8 bases from J, the gap between germline ends came to 15 bases. In DNA form, the CDR3 reads TGCGCCAGCAGCTTGGGGCCAGGCAAGGAGGATGAGCAGTTCTTC. It translates to CASSLGPGKEDEQFF.

This clone appeared a single time. The rearrangement links TRBV5-8 to TRBJ2-1, with D unclear. The germline gives CDR1 SGHTS, CDR2 YDEGEE. Trimming took 0 bases from V and 0 from J, leaving 10 bases between them. This CDR3 is 16 amino acids long. The CDR3: CASSLDFPSSYNEQFF. In nucleotides, the CDR3 is TGTGCCAGCAGCTTGGACTTCCCGAGCTCCTACAATGAGCAGTTCTTC.

The V gene is TRBV28, the J gene TRBJ2-1, with TRBD1 identical over 7 bases. The CDR3 consists of 13 residues. Germline CDR1 MDHEN, CDR2 SYDVKM. The DNA for the CDR3 is TGTGCTGTCGGGACAGACTCCTACAATGAGCAGTTCTTC. Protein sequence: CAVGTDSYNEQFF.

The chain recombines TRBV19 with TRBJ2-3; TRBD2 aligns across 7 bases. J gave up 5 bases and V 3 bases, and 5 bases lay outside the gene matches. The germline V gene has CDR1 LNHDA and CDR2 SQIVND (reference sequence). The CDR3 is made up of 14 amino acids. The CDR3 bases are TGTGCCAGTAGTATCCTAGCGGCGGGAGATACGCAGTATTTT. Protein sequence: CASSILAAGDTQYF. Supplemented by reference TRBV19 and TRBJ2-3, the full variable domain reads DGGITQSPKYLFRKEGQNVTLSCEQNLNHDAMYWYRQDPGQGLRLIYYSQIVNDFQKGDIAEGYSVSREKKESFPLTVTSAQKNPTAFYLCASSILAAGDTQYFGPGTRLTVL.

This chain links TRBV27 with TRBJ1-1; D uncertain. Germline lookup yields CDR1 MNHEY and CDR2 SMNVEV (reference sequence). The germline V and J ends were trimmed by 4 bases and 1 base, with 10 bases remaining between them. The CDR3 is made up of 14 amino acids. Here the CDR3 DNA reads TGTGCCAGCAGTTCCCCCTCCGGGAACACTGAAGCTTTCTTT. It translates to CASSSPSGNTEAFF.

V and J are TRBV6-1 and TRBJ1-4; possible D gene TRBD1, 6 bases. V was shortened by 10 bases and J by 4 bases, with 13 bases between the two germline ends. The CDR3 is 13 residues long. Germline CDR1 reads MNHNS; CDR2 reads SASEGT. CDR3 nucleotide sequence: TGTGCCATCTGGGGACACAGTAATGAAAAACTGTTTTTT. Translated: CAIWGHSNEKLFF.

The chain couples TRBV27 to TRBJ2-2; D is unresolved. CDR1 is MNHEY and CDR2 is SMNVEV in the germline V gene (reference sequence). V lost 10 bases and J lost 1, with 7 bases in between. The CDR3 sequence is 12 residues long. CDR3 DNA sequence: TGTGCCACCTCGGGGAACACCGGGGAGCTGTTTTTT. Its protein is CATSGNTGELFF.

Here the CDR3 reads CASSFREGYTDTQYF. CDR3 nucleotides: TGTGCCAGCAGTTTCCGGGAGGGGTACACAGATACGCAGTATTTT. V and J are TRBV27 and TRBJ2-3; 8 positions agree with TRBD2. V shed 3 bases, J shed 2 bases, and the junction held 4 bases outside the gene matches. The CDR3 is 15 residues long. The germline CDR1 and CDR2 sequences are MNHEY and SMNVEV (reference sequence).

The chain recombines TRBV5-4 with TRBJ2-4; D possibly uses TRBD1 or TRBD2 (5 bases each). Germline V gene lookup returns CDR1 SGHNT and CDR2 YYREEE (reference sequence). The V gene lost 0 bases and the J gene lost 6 bases, with 13 bases spanning the gap. The CDR3 consists of 15 residues. The CDR3 nucleotides read TGTGCCAGCAGCTTGGGGGTGGGGGTTGGAAACATTCAGTACTTC. Amino acids: CASSLGVGVGNIQYF.

This chain connects TRBV19 to TRBJ1-5; TRBD1 is a possible D gene (5 bases). CDR1 is LNHDA and CDR2 is SQIVND in the germline V gene (reference sequence). Trimming removed 5 bases at V and 6 bases at J, with 17 bases between. This CDR3 is built from 15 residues. DNA of the CDR3: TGTGCCAGTAGTGAAAGTCCAGGGAATATTCAGCCCCAGCATTTT. As protein: CASSESPGNIQPQHF.

This clone has a single count. The CDR3 DNA reads TGTGCCAGCAGTGAAGCGCTAGGGGGACTGAGGTCCTACGAGCAGTACTTC. As protein: CASSEALGGLRSYEQYF. The V gene is TRBV6-1, the J gene TRBJ2-7, with D perhaps matching TRBD1 or TRBD2 (6 bases each). This CDR3 region has 17 residues. The germline V gene has CDR1 MNHNS and CDR2 SASEGT. The V end lost 0 bases, the J end lost 1 base, and 16 bases lay between the germline ends.

The chain recombines TRBV4-1 with TRBJ1-2; tentative D call: TRBD1 (6 bases). The CDR3 covers 16 residues. Germline loops: CDR1 MGHRA, CDR2 YSYEKL. Trimming took off 6 bases at V and 2 bases at J, with 19 bases between the two ends. The CDR3, as DNA: TGCGCCAGCAGGCCCCTTGGGACACTCTTAAACTATGGCTACACCTTC. Translating it yields CASRPLGTLLNYGYTF.

This clone was seen more than once but under ten times. In DNA, the CDR3 is TGTGCCAGCTCACCACCGAAGGAGGATGAGCAGTTCTTC. Its translation is CASSPPKEDEQFF. The J gene is TRBJ2-1, the V gene TRBV18, with D possibly TRBD2 on 5 matching bases. CDR3 length equals 13 residues. The V end was cut by 0 bases, the J end by 8 bases, with 8 bases between. The germline gives CDR1 KGHSH, CDR2 LQKENI.

This clone has a handful of counts. The chain has TRBV13 and TRBJ2-2, with TRBD1 identical over 9 bases. V was pared by 2 bases and J by 3 bases, with 10 bases of the junction left unmatched. The CDR3 has 18 residues. Germline V CDR1 and CDR2: PRHDT, FYEKMQ (reference sequence). This chain's CDR3 is CASSLFLGTGIDTGELFF. The CDR3 DNA sequence: TGTGCCAGCAGCTTATTCCTTGGGACAGGGATTGACACCGGGGAGCTGTTTTTT. The variable domain in full, with the rest retrieved from reference TRBV13 and TRBJ2-2, is AAGVIQSPRHLIKEKRETATLKCYPIPRHDTVYWYQQGPGQDPQFLISFYEKMQSDKGSIPDRFSAQQFSDYHSELNMSSLELGDSALYFCASSLFLGTGIDTGELFFGEGSRLTVL.

The chain uses TRBV9 and TRBJ2-3; a possible D gene is TRBD2 (6 bases). Germline V lookup: CDR1 SGDLS, CDR2 YYNGEE. V lost 10 bases and J 3 bases, leaving 21 bases between the germline ends. This CDR3 contains 15 residues. The CDR3 here is CASSRRDGSTDTQYF. The CDR3 bases are TGTGCCTCCAGTAGGCGGGATGGGTCGACAGATACGCAGTATTTT.

This clone has a single count. The chain has TRBV11-2 and TRBJ1-1; D might be TRBD1 (5 bases). CDR1 SGHAT and CDR2 FQNNGV come from the germline V gene. The V and J ends lost 2 bases and 5 bases respectively, with 15 bases between them. This CDR3 has 15 amino acids. The CDR3 is CASSLRDPRVTEAFF. Written as DNA, the CDR3 is TGTGCCAGCAGCTTAAGGGACCCTCGAGTAACTGAAGCTTTCTTT.

The chain combines TRBV18 with TRBJ2-7; D is possibly TRBD1 (6 bases). The CDR3 runs 16 residues. Germline V gives CDR1 KGHSH, CDR2 LQKENI. V lost 6 bases to trimming and J lost 6 bases, with 24 bases between them. The CDR3 region is CASSLRYDRLLGEQYF. Written as DNA, the CDR3 is TGTGCCAGCTCCTTGCGTTATGACAGGTTACTAGGCGAGCAGTACTTC.

CDR3 in DNA: TGTGCCAGCACCCAGGGACAGGGGGCTGGAAACACCATATATTTT. It translates to CASTQGQGAGNTIYF. This chain uses TRBV6-6 with TRBJ1-3; 11 bases are a match to TRBD1. The CDR3 contains 15 residues. Germline-derived CDR1 and CDR2 are MNHNY and SVGAGI (reference sequence). V shed 7 bases, J shed 2 bases, and the junction held 4 bases outside the gene matches.

The rearrangement joins TRBV19 to TRBJ1-4, with D unresolved. CDR1 is LNHDA, CDR2 SQIVND, per germline (reference sequence). CDR3 length: 15 amino acids. V shed 4 bases and J shed 3 bases, with 12 bases lying between them. The CDR3 region is CASSRRTVPNEKLFF. The CDR3 DNA is TGTGCCAGTAGTAGACGGACGGTGCCTAATGAAAAACTGTTTTTT. The complete variable domain, with remaining parts taken from reference TRBV19 and TRBJ1-4, reads DGGITQSPKYLFRKEGQNVTLSCEQNLNHDAMYWYRQDPGQGLRLIYYSQIVNDFQKGDIAEGYSVSREKKESFPLTVTSAQKNPTAFYLCASSRRTVPNEKLFFGSGTQLSVL.

This sequence joins TRBV13 and TRBJ2-1, with D possibly being TRBD2 (5 bases). Germline CDR1 PRHDT, CDR2 FYEKMQ (reference sequence). CDR3 length: 15 amino acids. Trimming shortened V by 0 bases and J by 7 bases, and 13 bases separated the two germline ends. The CDR3 DNA reads as TGTGCCAGCAGCTTAGGGGGTCTAGCCATAAATGAGCAGTTCTTC. Residues: CASSLGGLAINEQFF.

V and J are TRBV28 and TRBJ2-7; TRBD1 matches at 8 bases. The V and J ends lost 6 bases and 1 base, in that order; junction bases with no gene match: 5. The germline V gene has CDR1 MDHEN and CDR2 SYDVKM. The CDR3 has 14 residues. The CDR3 DNA follows: TGTGCCAGCAGCATTCGACAGGGGTCCTACGAGCAGTACTTC. This gives the protein CASSIRQGSYEQYF. The full variable domain, with the rest looked up from reference TRBV28 and TRBJ2-7, is DVKVTQSSRYLVKRTGEKVFLECVQDMDHENMFWYRQDPGLGLRLIYFSYDVKMKEKGDIPEGYSVSREKKERFSLILESASTNQTSMYLCASSIRQGSYEQYFGPGTRLTVT.

Worth noting for this clone: Possible read error: a much larger clone is one base away. V is TRBV6-5 and J is TRBJ2-6; D not certain. This CDR3 comprises 14 residues. V lost 5 bases and J lost 0, with 5 bases in between. The germline gives CDR1 MNHEY, CDR2 SVGAGI. The CDR3 DNA is TGTGCCAGCAGTGGGATCTCTGGGGCCAACGTCCTGACTTTC. Translated, it gives CASSGISGANVLTF.

About this clone itself: Other DNA variants within this sample encode the same CDR3. The J gene is TRBJ2-5, the V gene TRBV30, with 7 bases matching TRBD1. After removal of 4 bases from V and 2 bases from J, the junction contained 1 base not matched to a gene. CDR3 size: 12 residues. The germline V gene encodes CDR1 GTSNPN and CDR2 SVGIG (reference sequence). CDR3 nucleotides: TGTGCCTGGACACAGGGGCAAGAGACCCAGTACTTC. Encoded protein: CAWTQGQETQYF.